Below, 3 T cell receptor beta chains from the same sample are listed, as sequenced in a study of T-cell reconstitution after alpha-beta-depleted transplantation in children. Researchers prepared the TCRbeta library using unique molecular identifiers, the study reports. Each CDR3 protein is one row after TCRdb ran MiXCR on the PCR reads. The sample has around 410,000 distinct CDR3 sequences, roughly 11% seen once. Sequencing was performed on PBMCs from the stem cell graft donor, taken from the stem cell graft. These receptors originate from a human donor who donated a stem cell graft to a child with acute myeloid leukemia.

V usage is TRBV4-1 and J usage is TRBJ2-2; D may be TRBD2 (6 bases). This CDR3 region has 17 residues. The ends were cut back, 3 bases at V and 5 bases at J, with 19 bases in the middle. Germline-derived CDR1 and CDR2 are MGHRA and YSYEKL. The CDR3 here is CASSHLARLGGTGELFF. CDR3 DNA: TGCGCCAGCAGCCACTTAGCCCGACTAGGTGGGACCGGGGAGCTGTTTTTT.

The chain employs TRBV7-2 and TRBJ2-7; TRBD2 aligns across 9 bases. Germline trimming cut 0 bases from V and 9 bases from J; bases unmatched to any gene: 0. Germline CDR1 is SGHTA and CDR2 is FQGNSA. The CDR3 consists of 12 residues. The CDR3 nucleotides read TGTGCCAGCAGCTTAGCGACTAGCGGGCAGTACTTC. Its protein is CASSLATSGQYF.

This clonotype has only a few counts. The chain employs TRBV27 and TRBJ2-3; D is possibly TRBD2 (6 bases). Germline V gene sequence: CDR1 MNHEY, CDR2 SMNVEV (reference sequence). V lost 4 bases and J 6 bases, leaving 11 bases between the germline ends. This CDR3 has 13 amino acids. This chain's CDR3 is CASSWDSRDTQYF. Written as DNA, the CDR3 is TGTGCCAGCAGTTGGGACTCCCGGGATACGCAGTATTTT.